These 17 T cell receptor beta chains originate from one sample sequenced in a study of blood T cell repertoires in COVID-19. Sequencing was performed with immunoSEQ multiplex PCR; in TCRdb, only in-frame clones are kept and a portion is missing. This sample has some 42,000 clones, with around four fifths found just once. The sequenced sample was peripheral blood. The source of these receptors is a man aged 50 to 59 with active COVID-19.

This clone has only a few counts. The genes are TRBV4-1 and TRBJ2-1; D remains ambiguous. Trimming shortened V by 5 bases and J by 6 bases, and 23 bases separated the two germline ends. The CDR3 is made up of 17 amino acids. Looked up from germline, CDR1 is MGHRA and CDR2 is YSYEKL. The CDR3 DNA is TGCGCCAGCAGCACCCGTACCTTAGCAGATCTCGGCAATGAGCAGTTCTTC. Amino acids: CASSTRTLADLGNEQFF.

This clone was detected a few times. CDR3 coding DNA: TGTGCCAGCAGTTTAAGGGCAGGGGATTTCGAGCAGTACTTC. It specifies CASSLRAGDFEQYF. The chain has TRBV6-6 and TRBJ2-7; perhaps TRBD1 as D (6 bases). The length of the CDR3 is 14 residues. CDR1 is MNHNY, CDR2 SVGAGI, per germline (reference sequence). V dropped 4 bases and J dropped 6 bases, with 16 bases sitting between them.

The sample holds a few counts of this clone. The gene calls are TRBV11-3 and TRBJ2-2, with TRBD2 as a possible D gene (5 bases). V gave up 5 bases and J gave up 0 bases, with 16 bases separating them. Germline V gene data show CDR1 as SGHNT and CDR2 as YENEEA. The CDR3 is 17 amino acids. DNA of the CDR3: TGTGCCAGCAGCCACGGGTGGGGAGCCACGAACACCGGGGAGCTGTTTTTT. Its translation is CASSHGWGATNTGELFF.

Written as DNA, the CDR3 is TGTGCCAGCAGCTTAGCGCCCGGTATTAGAGGCGAGCAGTACTTC. Residues: CASSLAPGIRGEQYF. The chain recombines TRBV7-8 with TRBJ2-7; D not resolved. Germline values: CDR1 SGHVS, CDR2 FQNEAQ. CDR3 size: 15 residues. V lost 0 bases, J lost 6 bases, and 15 bases lay in between.

This sequence joins TRBV24-1 and TRBJ2-2; TRBD1 aligns across 11 bases. The V gene end was trimmed by 7 bases and the J gene end by 8 bases; junction bases not matched to a gene: 11. CDR3 length equals 16 residues. Germline CDR1 is KGHDR and CDR2 is SFDVKD. CDR3 sequence: CATRGVGTGGTGELFF. As DNA, the CDR3 is TGTGCCACCAGAGGGGTCGGGACAGGGGGAACGGGGGAGCTGTTTTTT.

The chain is built from TRBV9 and TRBJ2-2, with 14 bases aligning to TRBD2. The V and J ends lost 3 bases and 8 bases, in that order; junction bases with no gene match: 6. CDR3 size: 16 residues. CDR1 and CDR2 (germline): SGDLS, YYNGEE. CDR3 coding DNA: TGTGCCAGCAGCGCCAAGACTAGCGGGAGGGCTGGGGAGCTGTTTTTT. It encodes CASSAKTSGRAGELFF.

In DNA, the CDR3 is TGTGCCAGCAAAGAACAGGGAGTCGGGGAGCTGTTTTTT. As protein: CASKEQGVGELFF. This chain uses TRBV6-5 with TRBJ2-2; TRBD1 might be the D (6 bases). The length of the CDR3 is 13 residues. Germline V gives CDR1 MNHEY, CDR2 SVGAGI. Trimming took off 7 bases at V and 7 bases at J, with 13 bases between the two ends.

This clone was observed a few times. The V call is TRBV10-3, the J call TRBJ2-7; 7 bases match TRBD1. CDR1 ENHRY and CDR2 SYGVKD come from the germline V gene. CDR3 length equals 13 residues. Unmatched junction bases numbered 9, after V lost 6 bases and J lost 7 bases. DNA for the CDR3: TGTGCCATCAGCCCGACAGGGAAGGGGGAGCAGTACTTC. Amino acid sequence: CAISPTGKGEQYF.

The V call is TRBV4-3, the J call TRBJ2-5; 9 nucleotides agree with TRBD2. The CDR3 is made up of 15 amino acids. The germline V gene has CDR1 LGHNA and CDR2 YSLEER. J was trimmed by 6 bases and V by 0 bases; bases with no gene match: 5. The CDR3 nucleotides read TGCGCCAGCAGCCAAGAAGGCGGGAGGGGTCAGACCCAGTACTTC. Translation gives CASSQEGGRGQTQYF.

In this sample, this clone turned up once. The chain links TRBV6-5 to TRBJ2-7; no clear D gene. The CDR3 sequence is 15 residues long. Germline assignment: CDR1 MNHEY and CDR2 SVGAGI. Trimming removed 6 bases at V and 3 bases at J, with 18 bases between. CDR3 region: CASRPDTWNLYEQYF. The CDR3 bases are TGTGCCAGCAGACCTGACACCTGGAACCTCTACGAGCAGTACTTC.

The chain couples TRBV18 to TRBJ2-5, with unresolved D. The germline CDR1 and CDR2 sequences are KGHSH and LQKENI. With 4 bases removed from V and 10 bases from J, the gap between germline ends came to 16 bases. The CDR3 length is 13 residues. The CDR3, as DNA: TGTGCCAGCTCACTTTCTGACCTCGGGTTCCAGTACTTC. Residues: CASSLSDLGFQYF.

This chain links TRBV9 with TRBJ2-1; 11 bases are a match to TRBD2. The J segment lost 4 bases and the V segment lost 4 bases, leaving 7 bases of the junction unmatched. This CDR3 comprises 16 residues. Per germline, CDR1 SGDLS and CDR2 YYNGEE. The CDR3 reads CASSLGSGGAYNEQFF. CDR3 nucleotide sequence: TGTGCCAGCAGCCTAGGTAGCGGGGGGGCGTACAATGAGCAGTTCTTC.

The rearrangement uses TRBV10-3 and TRBJ2-5, with D tentatively TRBD1 (6 bases). CDR3 size: 13 residues. Trimming removed 6 bases from V and 4 bases from J, with 12 bases in between. CDR1 is ENHRY and CDR2 is SYGVKD in the germline V gene. CDR3 sequence (DNA): TGTGCCATCAGGGGGGCGGGTGGAGAGACCCAGTACTTC. This translates into CAIRGAGGETQYF.

The chain joins TRBV18 to TRBJ2-4; D is perhaps TRBD2 (6 bases). The V gene lost 2 bases and the J gene lost 4 bases, with 15 bases spanning the gap. Germline loops: CDR1 KGHSH, CDR2 LQKENI. CDR3 length equals 16 residues. CDR3 sequence reads: CASSPSRVGGKNIQYF. The CDR3 bases are TGTGCCAGCTCACCATCTCGCGTGGGGGGAAAAAACATTCAGTACTTC.

The chain joins TRBV4-3 to TRBJ2-3; D is possibly TRBD2 (6 bases). Trimming took off 0 bases at V and 3 bases at J, with 25 bases between the two ends. Germline loops: CDR1 LGHNA, CDR2 YSLEER. CDR3 length equals 20 residues. In DNA, the CDR3 is TGCGCCAGCAGCCAAGATCGCATATCCGGGAGTGACGGCTTGACAGATACGCAGTATTTT. Its translation is CASSQDRISGSDGLTDTQYF.

V and J are TRBV18 and TRBJ2-7; 9 bases match TRBD1. The CDR3 sequence is 14 residues long. Losses at the gene ends were 3 bases for V and 3 bases for J; bases not matched to a gene: 3. From germline, CDR1 is KGHSH and CDR2 LQKENI. This CDR3 reads CASSPGQGVYEQYF. CDR3 DNA: TGTGCCAGCTCACCGGGACAGGGAGTCTACGAGCAGTACTTC.

This clone showed up just a few times. This sequence joins TRBV30 and TRBJ1-2; 7 nucleotides align to TRBD1. The CDR3 spans 18 residues. V lost 1 base to trimming and J lost 0 bases; unmatched junction nucleotides: 14. Germline V gives CDR1 GTSNPN, CDR2 SVGIG (reference sequence). The CDR3 is CAWSARSTGRATNYGYTF. The CDR3 DNA reads TGTGCCTGGAGTGCTCGGTCGACAGGGCGGGCTACTAACTATGGCTACACCTTC.